This TCR beta chain came from a study of blood T cell repertoires in COVID-19. Under the authors' procedure: Amplification of reference gene primers was used by the study to estimate nucleated cell counts. TCRdb keeps only in-frame clones here, not all; method: immunoSEQ multiplex PCR. V and J calls plus clone size are reproduced from that table; the DNA served to infer D and trimming. Of 65,000 to 95,000 clones listed, more than 85% were seen once; the top ten hold 2.5% to 3%. The CDR3 runs to 16 residues. Trimming took 6 bases from V and 0 from J; bases not matched to a gene: 6. The germline V gene encodes CDR1 MGHDK and CDR2 SYGVNS.

The genes are TRBV25-1 and TRBJ2-2; TRBD1 matches at 8 bases. The material sequenced was peripheral blood. The clonotype was recovered from a man aged 50-60 years with COVID-19, enrolled during active disease. For the CDR3, the DNA is TGTGCCAGCAGGGAGGACAGGGCGTCGAACACCGGGGAGCTGTTTTTT. It specifies CASREDRASNTGELFF.